A selection of T cell receptor beta chains follows, all from one sample in a study of blood T cells in healthy people across ages. One entry per CDR3 protein results from TCRdb running MiXCR on the 5' RACE reads. The sample yields fewer than 750,000 distinct CDR3 sequences, around 50% seen once. Sample: blood. These receptors were taken from a woman of 80 years or more in good health. Both conserved end residues are part of each CDR3.

V gene,J gene,CDR3 protein
TRBV12-3/TRBV12-4,TRBJ2-5,CASVSGGAETQYF
TRBV6-2/TRBV6-3,TRBJ1-1,CASSYFLSLGHSNTEAFF
TRBV24-1,TRBJ2-3,CATKPGGNTDTQYF
TRBV7-9,TRBJ2-5,CASSVWTLQETQYF
TRBV27,TRBJ2-7,CASSSVYEQYF
TRBV7-9,.,CATQDTSSYNEQYF
TRBV7-2,TRBJ2-1,CASGLVLQPSYNEQFF
TRBV24-1,TRBJ2-3,CATSDSGIGDTQYF
TRBV7-2,TRBJ2-7,CASSIRTSGGGKQYF
TRBV25-1,TRBJ2-7,CASSEYLAGLKYEQYF
TRBV5-1,TRBJ2-1,CASSLILAGDPLFF
TRBV29-1,TRBJ2-1,CSVVGGPSANEQFF
TRBV2,.,CASNELGDEQYF
TRBV7-2,TRBJ2-2,CASSFTSGNTGELFF
TRBV3-1,TRBJ2-5,CASSNQGIQETQYF
TRBV5-1,TRBJ1-2,CASSTGTTYGYTF
TRBV5-1,TRBJ2-4,CASSLVSPPEQYF